What follows is one T cell receptor beta chain and its context. Its target is not known. TCRdb redid the calling of the RT-PCR reads with MiXCR, one entry per CDR3 protein. Of about 780,000 distinct CDR3 sequences in the sample, less than 20% are singletons; the top ten hold roughly a tenth. This specimen comes from a study of response to subunit inactivated influenza vaccine. General study results and limits: T cells newly recruited by each seasonal influenza vaccination are few, the authors suggested.

The sequence derives from a man aged 45-65 years who received an inactivated influenza vaccine. The sequencing here drew on PBMCs from blood, taken 4 to 6 days after vaccination.

The CDR3 protein is CAIRVRGSSDTQYF. The CDR3 coding sequence is TGTGCCATCCGGGTACGGGGTAGCTCAGATACGCAGTATTTT. The chain employs TRBV10-3 and TRBJ2-3; D may be TRBD2 (5 bases). The V gene's germline CDR1 is ENHRY and CDR2 SYGVKD. The CDR3 contains 14 residues. V was trimmed by 8 bases and J by 4 bases, leaving 16 bases between them.